There are a few counts of the clone carrying this T cell receptor (beta chain). What it recognizes is unknown. The data derive from a study of CD8+ T cells in alopecia areata. Overall study findings and caveats: Higher clonality than in normal scalp was seen in lesional scalp, especially alopecia totalis/universalis. Scalp sample sequencing also detects resident alphabeta T cells of normal skin.

Alopecia areata patients provided lesional scalp punch biopsies and peripheral blood. The researchers isolated CD4+ and CD8+ T cells from PBMCs by sorting. Germline-derived CDR1 and CDR2 are MNHEY and SVGAGI. This CDR3 has 15 amino acids. The ends were cut back, 7 bases at V and 0 bases at J, with 13 bases in the middle. Sequencing used cDNA as its template, made by extracting RNA and reverse transcribing it. Assay: immunoSEQ multiplex PCR; the TCRdb copy retains only in-frame clones and omits some. Here the sample spans hundreds of thousands of clones, about three fifths being singletons. This specimen consisted of CD4+ T cells sorted from blood, obtained at week 0. This TCR was recovered from a human donor with alopecia areata. V and J are TRBV6-5 and TRBJ2-1; a possible D gene is TRBD2 (6 bases). CDR3 DNA sequence: TGTGCCAGCATGTACGGGGGAGGCTCCTACAATGAGCAGTTCTTC. This sequence encodes CASMYGGGSYNEQFF.